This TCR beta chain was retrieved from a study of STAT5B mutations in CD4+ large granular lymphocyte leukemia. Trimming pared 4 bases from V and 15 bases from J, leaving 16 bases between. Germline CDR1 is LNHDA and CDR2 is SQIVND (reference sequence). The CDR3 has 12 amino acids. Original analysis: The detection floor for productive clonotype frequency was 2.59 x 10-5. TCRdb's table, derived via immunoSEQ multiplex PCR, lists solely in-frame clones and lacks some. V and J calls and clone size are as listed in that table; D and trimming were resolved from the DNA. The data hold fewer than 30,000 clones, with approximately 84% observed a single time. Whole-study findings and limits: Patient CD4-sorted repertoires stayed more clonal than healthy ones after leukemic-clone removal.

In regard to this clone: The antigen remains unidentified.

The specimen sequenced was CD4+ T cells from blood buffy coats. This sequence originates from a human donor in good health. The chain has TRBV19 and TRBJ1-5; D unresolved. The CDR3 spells CASSTLDPLPHF. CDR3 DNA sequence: TGTGCCAGTAGTACCCTCGACCCTCTTCCGCATTTT.